The 32 T cell receptor beta chains presented below share a single source sample, sequenced in a study of blood T cell repertoires in COVID-19. Sequenced by immunoSEQ multiplex PCR; TCRdb stores in-frame clones only, minus some. The table shows about 180,000 clones, with about 85% occurring only once. Sequenced: peripheral blood. All receptors derive from a woman aged 30 to 39 with active or convalescent COVID-19.

This chain uses TRBV21-1 with TRBJ1-2; whether TRBD1, the table's D call, matches the DNA was not checked. TRBV21-1 is recorded as a pseudogene. The CDR3 runs 16 residues. The CDR3 DNA sequence: TGTGCCAGCAGCAAAACAATCACAGGGGGGAACTATGGCTACACCTTC. Its translation: CASSKTITGGNYGYTF.

The rearrangement links TRBV7-9 to TRBJ2-2, with 7 bases that match TRBD2. The CDR3 extends over 17 amino acids. With 0 bases clipped from V and 2 bases from J, the junction kept 6 bases outside the gene matches. CDR1 is SEHNR, CDR2 FQNEAQ, per germline (reference sequence). The DNA for the CDR3 is TGTGCCAGCAGCTTAGCGGCGGGAGTCACCAACACCGGGGAGCTGTTTTTT. Residues: CASSLAAGVTNTGELFF.

The chain couples TRBV21-1 to TRBJ1-6. TRBV21-1 is listed as a pseudogene. The CDR3 has 18 amino acids. The CDR3 spells CASSKASEGMEDNSPLHF. CDR3 sequence (DNA): TGTGCCAGCAGCAAAGCTTCGGAAGGGATGGAGGATAATTCACCCCTCCACTTT.

The V gene is TRBV28, the J gene TRBJ2-2; 7 nucleotides align to TRBD1. V shed 2 bases and J 3 bases; nucleotides not matched to a gene: 3. CDR1 is MDHEN and CDR2 is SYDVKM in the germline V gene. CDR3 length equals 15 residues. In nucleotides, the CDR3 is TGTGCCAGCAGTTTAGGGGACAGAGACACCGGGGAGCTGTTTTTT. This encodes CASSLGDRDTGELFF. The variable domain in full, with the rest retrieved from reference TRBV28 and TRBJ2-2, is DVKVTQSSRYLVKRTGEKVFLECVQDMDHENMFWYRQDPGLGLRLIYFSYDVKMKEKGDIPEGYSVSREKKERFSLILESASTNQTSMYLCASSLGDRDTGELFFGEGSRLTVL.

V is TRBV27 and J is TRBJ2-7; TRBD1 agrees at 8 bases. This CDR3 is built from 16 residues. Germline V lookup: CDR1 MNHEY, CDR2 SMNVEV (reference sequence). V dropped 5 bases and J dropped 0; count of bases not matched to a gene: 9. The CDR3 region is CASSMAGTGNSYEQYF. CDR3 bases: TGTGCCAGCAGTATGGCCGGGACAGGCAACTCCTACGAGCAGTACTTC.

Note on this clone: One end of the junction is discordant with germline, which a read error may explain. The chain has TRBV2 and TRBJ1-6; possible D gene TRBD1, 5 bases. Germline values: CDR1 SNHLY, CDR2 FYNNEI. This CDR3 is 12 amino acids long. The CDR3 region is CASSVPGTALDF. For the CDR3, the DNA is TGTGCCAGCAGTGTACCCGGGACTGCCTTGGATTTT.

The V call is TRBV7-2, the J call TRBJ2-7, with 7 bases fitting TRBD2. Germline trimming cut 1 base from V and 1 base from J; bases unmatched to any gene: 4. In germline, CDR1 is SGHTA, CDR2 FQGNSA. The CDR3 runs to 15 residues. CDR3 bases: TGTGCCAGCAGCTTAGGACTAGCCCAATCCTACGAGCAGTACTTC. Its translation: CASSLGLAQSYEQYF.

V usage is TRBV6-6 and J usage is TRBJ2-3; 14 bases fit TRBD2. This CDR3 has 16 amino acids. Germline CDR1 and CDR2: MNHNY and SVGAGI (reference sequence). Trimming at V came to 5 bases and at J to 6 bases, leaving 7 bases not matched to a gene. CDR3 amino acids: CASSPRTSGGRDTQYF. CDR3 coding DNA: TGTGCCAGCAGTCCTCGGACTAGCGGGGGGAGGGATACGCAGTATTTT.

This chain connects TRBV5-1 to TRBJ1-2; 9 nucleotides line up with TRBD1. CDR3 length equals 17 residues. Trimming took 4 bases from V and 3 from J; bases not matched to a gene: 13. Germline CDR1 reads SGHRS; CDR2 reads YFSETQ. The CDR3 region has the DNA TGCGCCAGCAGCATAAAGCTTACAGGGGGCGCGGACTATGGCTACACCTTC. This translates into CASSIKLTGGADYGYTF.

The rearrangement links TRBV6-5 to TRBJ1-2; D is possibly TRBD1 (6 bases). Germline assignment: CDR1 MNHEY and CDR2 SVGAGI. This CDR3 comprises 14 residues. V was shortened by 1 base and J by 6 bases, with 12 bases between the two germline ends. Written as DNA, the CDR3 is TGTGCCAGCAGTTACTTACAGGGTCGAGATGGCTACACCTTC. Translating it yields CASSYLQGRDGYTF.

The rearrangement uses TRBV6-2 or TRBV6-3 and TRBJ1-2, with D uncertain. The CDR3 covers 17 residues. Trimming cost V 2 bases and J 0 bases, with 16 bases left between them. Germline V lookup: CDR1 MNHEY, CDR2 SVGEGT. The CDR3 region has the DNA TGTGCCAGCAGTTACCCATCAGGACTGACAACTAACTATGGCTACACCTTC. It yields the protein CASSYPSGLTTNYGYTF.

The rearrangement joins TRBV12-3 or TRBV12-4 to TRBJ2-5; D gene ambiguous. The CDR3 runs 13 residues. V was cut by 4 bases and J by 1 base, with 7 bases left in between. CDR3 sequence: CASSSDTQETQYF. CDR3 nucleotides: TGTGCCAGCAGTTCCGACACCCAAGAGACCCAGTACTTC.

There are a few counts of this clone. The chain employs TRBV9 and TRBJ2-1; TRBD1 might be the D (5 bases). V was cut by 4 bases and J by 7 bases, with 18 bases left in between. This CDR3 is 15 amino acids long. In germline, CDR1 is SGDLS, CDR2 YYNGEE. CDR3 bases: TGTGCCAGCAGCTCCCTCCAGGGTGTAATGAATGAGCAGTTCTTC. The encoded protein is CASSSLQGVMNEQFF.

This chain connects TRBV5-1 to TRBJ1-6, with 7 nucleotides matching TRBD1. The V gene's germline CDR1 is SGHRS and CDR2 YFSETQ. Unmatched junction bases numbered 12, after V lost 1 base and J lost 11 bases. The CDR3 extends over 16 amino acids. The CDR3 is CASSLTVGQAVTPLHF. The CDR3 nucleotides read TGCGCCAGCAGCTTGACGGTCGGACAGGCAGTGACACCCCTCCACTTT.

The gene calls are TRBV6-5 and TRBJ1-6, with TRBD1 matching 7 bases. This CDR3 contains 14 residues. V dropped 5 bases and J dropped 8; count of bases not matched to a gene: 6. From germline, CDR1 is MNHEY and CDR2 SVGAGI. CDR3 bases: TGTGCCAGCAGTCCAACAGGGGCCTATTCACCCCTCCACTTT. Protein sequence: CASSPTGAYSPLHF.

V usage is TRBV19 and J usage is TRBJ1-5, with D possibly TRBD1 on 6 matching bases. The CDR3 runs to 15 residues. The V and J ends lost 7 bases and 0 bases respectively, with 13 bases between them. CDR1 LNHDA and CDR2 SQIVND come from the germline V gene (reference sequence). CDR3 sequence (DNA): TGTGCCAGTAACCCGGACAGCTATAGCAATCAGCCCCAGCATTTT. It is translated as CASNPDSYSNQPQHF.

The genes are TRBV11-2 and TRBJ2-1; 11 bases align to TRBD2. In germline, CDR1 is SGHAT, CDR2 FQNNGV. This CDR3 has 16 residues. Losses at the gene ends were 2 bases for V and 8 bases for J; bases not matched to a gene: 8. The CDR3 DNA sequence: TGTGCCAGCAGCTTAAGTGTTAGCGGGGGGGCGGATGAGCAGTTCTTC. Protein: CASSLSVSGGADEQFF.

The chain combines TRBV29-1 with TRBJ1-2; 8 bases align to TRBD1. This CDR3 has 15 amino acids. V lost 2 bases and J lost 8; bases outside the gene matches: 13. CDR1 and CDR2 (germline): SQVTM, ANQGSEA. Written as DNA, the CDR3 is TGCAGCGTTGAACAGGGGGCAGGGGGTAATAGAGGCTACACCTTC. Translated: CSVEQGAGGNRGYTF.

The CDR3 nucleotides read TGTGCCAGCAGCTTAGTACAGGGGAAAGTCGGGGAGCTGTTTTTT. Protein: CASSLVQGKVGELFF. This chain links TRBV7-9 with TRBJ2-2; TRBD1 aligns across 7 bases. V shed 1 base, J shed 7 bases, and the junction held 6 bases outside the gene matches. The CDR3 loop spans 15 amino acids. Germline CDR1 SEHNR, CDR2 FQNEAQ (reference sequence).

This rearrangement joins TRBV11-2 to TRBJ1-2, with 7 bases lining up with TRBD1. CDR3 size: 19 residues. V lost 4 bases to trimming and J lost 8 bases; unmatched junction nucleotides: 25. From germline, CDR1 is SGHAT and CDR2 FQNNGV. CDR3 coding DNA: TGTGCCAGCAGCTCAATAAACCTAAGACAGGGCCAAGACTACGGAGGCTACACCTTC. This sequence encodes CASSSINLRQGQDYGGYTF.

The gene calls are TRBV7-6 and TRBJ2-5; 10 nucleotides agree with TRBD2. V lost 0 bases to trimming and J lost 7 bases; unmatched junction nucleotides: 8. The CDR3 is 16 residues long. The V gene's germline CDR1 is SGHVS and CDR2 FNYEAQ. The CDR3 nucleotides are TGTGCCAGCAGCTTAGCTGGGACTAGCGCTATTGGGACCCAGTACTTC. Translating it yields CASSLAGTSAIGTQYF.

The V call is TRBV4-1, the J call TRBJ1-1; D might be TRBD1 (6 bases). The CDR3 consists of 15 residues. V lost 0 bases, J lost 4 bases, and 12 bases lay in between. CDR1 MGHRA and CDR2 YSYEKL come from the germline V gene. The CDR3 bases are TGCGCCAGCAGCCAAGATCGCCAGGGGCTCACTGAAGCTTTCTTT. Its translation is CASSQDRQGLTEAFF.

V and J are TRBV29-1 and TRBJ2-7; 9 nucleotides line up with TRBD1. CDR1 and CDR2 from the germline V gene are SQVTM and ANQGSEA. The CDR3 length is 12 residues. Losses at the gene ends were 6 bases for V and 1 base for J; bases not matched to a gene: 1. CDR3 in DNA: TGCAGCGTACAGGGGGCTTCCTACGAGCAGTACTTC. Residues: CSVQGASYEQYF.

The chain carries TRBV18 and TRBJ2-2; TRBD2 aligns across 14 bases. Trimming at V came to 5 bases and at J to 1 base, leaving 15 bases not matched to a gene. The CDR3 has 21 amino acids. The germline CDR1 and CDR2 sequences are KGHSH and LQKENI. The CDR3 DNA follows: TGTGCCAGCTCAACCGAAATCCCCGGGACTAGCGGGAGCTTGAACACCGGGGAGCTGTTTTTT. This translates into CASSTEIPGTSGSLNTGELFF.

This clone turned up a few times. The chain couples TRBV27 to TRBJ1-4, with 7 bases aligning to TRBD1. This CDR3 contains 14 residues. Germline V gene data show CDR1 as MNHEY and CDR2 as SMNVEV (reference sequence). J gave up 8 bases and V 6 bases, and 9 bases lay outside the gene matches. The CDR3 loop is CASRSDRVREKLFF. For the CDR3, the DNA is TGTGCCAGCAGATCCGACAGGGTGCGGGAAAAACTGTTTTTT.

The V call is TRBV11-2, the J call TRBJ1-3; D not resolved. V was cut by 0 bases and J by 3 bases, with 9 bases left in between. This CDR3 is 15 amino acids long. CDR1 is SGHAT and CDR2 is FQNNGV in the germline V gene. The CDR3 here is CASSLDHPGGNTIYF. CDR3 sequence (DNA): TGTGCCAGCAGCTTAGATCATCCGGGTGGAAACACCATATATTTT.

This clone was seen only a few times. Other DNA sequences in this sample translate to the same CDR3. This chain uses TRBV9 with TRBJ1-2, with D perhaps matching TRBD1 (5 bases). This CDR3 has 14 amino acids. The V gene lost 0 bases and the J gene lost 8 bases, with 14 bases spanning the gap. Germline-derived CDR1 and CDR2 are SGDLS and YYNGEE. The CDR3 DNA reads TGTGCCAGCAGCGTAGGATCGGGGGGTCAGGGCTACACCTTC. Amino acids: CASSVGSGGQGYTF.

The V call is TRBV2, the J call TRBJ2-1; 7 bases match TRBD2. Germline values: CDR1 SNHLY, CDR2 FYNNEI. This CDR3 is built from 15 residues. V lost 7 bases and J lost 1; bases outside the gene matches: 7. The CDR3 nucleotides are TGTGCCAGCAAGGATCCAGCGGGATCCTACAATGAGCAGTTCTTC. Protein: CASKDPAGSYNEQFF.

This chain uses TRBV6-5 with TRBJ1-1, with a possible D match to TRBD1 (6 bases). The germline V gene has CDR1 MNHEY and CDR2 SVGAGI. With 2 bases removed from V and 0 bases from J, the gap between germline ends came to 7 bases. This CDR3 contains 14 residues. CDR3: CASSYDRMNTEAFF. Written as DNA, the CDR3 is TGTGCCAGCAGTTACGACAGGATGAACACTGAAGCTTTCTTT.

The rearrangement uses TRBV5-6 and TRBJ1-5; TRBD1 matches at 8 bases. The CDR3 length is 14 residues. Trimming at V came to 0 bases and at J to 7 bases, leaving 3 bases not matched to a gene. Germline CDR1 SGHDT, CDR2 YYEEEE. This CDR3 is CASSLAGGGQPQHF. CDR3 DNA: TGTGCCAGCAGCTTGGCAGGGGGCGGACAGCCCCAGCATTTT. Using reference TRBV5-6 and TRBJ1-5 for the parts outside the CDR3, the full variable domain is DAGVTQSPTHLIKTRGQQVTLRCSPKSGHDTVSWYQQALGQGPQFIFQYYEEEERQRGNFPDRFSGHQFPNYSSELNVNALLLGDSALYLCASSLAGGGQPQHFGDGTRLSIL.

This chain connects TRBV28 to TRBJ2-3, with D uncertain. The CDR3 has 13 residues. The germline gives CDR1 MDHEN, CDR2 SYDVKM. V was clipped by 6 bases and J by 0 bases, with 7 bases between them. The CDR3 is CASREVSTDTQYF. In DNA, the CDR3 is TGTGCCAGCAGAGAGGTTAGCACAGATACGCAGTATTTT.

The CDR3 DNA sequence: TGTGCCAGCAGTCCGGACAGGGGAGGTTCACCCCTCCACTTT. Translating it yields CASSPDRGGSPLHF. The chain combines TRBV27 with TRBJ1-6, with 9 bases aligning to TRBD1. The CDR3 is 14 amino acids. Germline V gives CDR1 MNHEY, CDR2 SMNVEV (reference sequence). V shed 5 bases and J 9 bases; nucleotides not matched to a gene: 5.